This T cell receptor beta chain was identified in a study of cytomegalovirus exposure and HLA in healthy donors. Study observations and caveats: Later on, a genetic analysis was performed. It linked a missense variant in DCLRE1C with V- and J-gene trimming of TCR beta.

This clone was observed once. Antigen specificity is unknown. The PCR used 60 Vbeta and 13 Jbeta primers. Clones were sequenced by immunoSEQ multiplex PCR, and TCRdb holds only the in-frame ones, with some missing. The sample yields roughly 140,000 clones, more than 75% seen once. The ends lost 4 bases at V and 5 bases at J; junction bases unmatched: 9. The CDR3 loop spans 14 amino acids. Germline V gene data show CDR1 as SGHRS and CDR2 as YFSETQ. The sequencing input was PBMCs. The sequence was obtained from a male donor in good health and CMV-seronegative. The V and J genes are TRBV5-1 and TRBJ2-7, with 7 nucleotides matching TRBD1. CDR3 protein: CASSLGQVKDEQYF. Written as DNA, the CDR3 is TGCGCCAGCAGCCTCGGACAGGTGAAGGACGAGCAGTACTTC.